This T cell receptor beta chain is drawn from a study of tumor and adjacent non-tumor tissue in lung cancer. Across the study: There were approximately twelve adenocarcinoma, 2 squamous cell carcinoma and 1 small cell lung cancer cases. Samples averaged around 4 million productive TCRbeta reads each. Whole-study findings and limits: Normal lung showed higher cumulative top 100 clone frequency than tumor.

Trimming pared 1 base from V and 0 bases from J, leaving 22 bases between. Per the germline V gene, CDR1 is LGHNA and CDR2 is YNFKEQ. The CDR3 runs 20 residues. Three rounds of nested PCR, following a modified ARM-PCR protocol, produced the TCRbeta library. TCRdb processed the multiplex PCR reads anew with MiXCR; each CDR3 protein has one entry. The table includes around 140,000 distinct CDR3 sequences, around two thirds detected once. RNA was extracted from bulk tissue without any cell sorting. This clonotype turned up a few times. Its matching antigen is unknown. The chain combines TRBV4-2 with TRBJ2-4, with D possibly TRBD2 on 6 matching bases. This clonotype was sampled from a man in his sixties with small cell lung cancer. The sample comprised lung tumor tissue. The CDR3 region is CASSQAITAGGGIAKNIQYF. CDR3 DNA sequence: TGTGCCAGCAGCCAAGCGATAACCGCCGGGGGTGGAATAGCCAAAAACATTCAGTACTTC.